The 21 T cell receptor beta chains presented below share a single source sample, sequenced in a study of cytomegalovirus exposure and HLA in healthy donors. The study ran its PCR with 60 Vbeta and 13 Jbeta primers. TCRdb keeps only in-frame clones here, not all; method: immunoSEQ multiplex PCR. The table has around 130,000 clones, about 80% seen once. The sequenced sample consisted of PBMCs. The receptor set was obtained from a man between 45 and 60 years old in good health and CMV-seronegative.

The gene calls are TRBV27 and TRBJ2-7, with 8 bases matching TRBD1. CDR3 length equals 15 residues. Germline V gives CDR1 MNHEY, CDR2 SMNVEV (reference sequence). V lost 6 bases, J lost 2 bases, and 9 bases stayed unmatched. The CDR3 sequence: CASRPTGQAPYEQYF. CDR3 DNA: TGTGCCAGCAGGCCGACGGGACAGGCGCCCTACGAGCAGTACTTC.

This rearrangement joins TRBV18 to TRBJ1-4; TRBD1 aligns across 9 bases. CDR1 and CDR2 from the germline V gene are KGHSH and LQKENI. The CDR3 sequence is 13 residues long. Trimming took 4 bases from V and 6 from J; bases not matched to a gene: 0. The CDR3 loop is CASSRQGDEKLFF. The CDR3 DNA reads as TGTGCCAGCTCACGACAGGGGGATGAAAAACTGTTTTTT.

The chain couples TRBV9 to TRBJ1-1; D gene unclear. The CDR3 consists of 14 residues. Germline V lookup: CDR1 SGDLS, CDR2 YYNGEE. Trimming shortened V by 0 bases and J by 1 base, and 7 bases separated the two germline ends. The CDR3 DNA is TGTGCCAGCAGCGTAGAGAGCACGAACACTGAAGCTTTCTTT. Protein product: CASSVESTNTEAFF.

The CDR3 nucleotides read TGTGCCAGCAGCCGCGTCACAGAAGGGCCCCAGCATTTT. This encodes CASSRVTEGPQHF. V gene TRBV6-5 combines with J gene TRBJ1-5; D is unclear. Trimming cost V 6 bases and J 9 bases, with 15 bases left between them. This CDR3 is 13 amino acids long. Germline lookup yields CDR1 MNHEY and CDR2 SVGAGI.

This chain joins TRBV28 and TRBJ2-2; 9 bases align to TRBD2. V was clipped by 4 bases and J by 4 bases; unmatched bases: 13. The CDR3 loop spans 18 amino acids. Germline V gives CDR1 MDHEN, CDR2 SYDVKM. In nucleotides, the CDR3 is TGTGCCAGCAGTTCCCCCTTTGGGCTAGCGGGAACCACCGGGGAGCTGTTTTTT. This codes for CASSSPFGLAGTTGELFF.

This chain connects TRBV27 to TRBJ2-3; 9 bases agree with TRBD2. Trimming cost V 9 bases and J 6 bases; bases outside gene matches: 7. The CDR3 spans 13 residues. CDR1 and CDR2 from the germline V gene are MNHEY and SMNVEV (reference sequence). CDR3: CASHKREEDTQYF. The CDR3 DNA reads as TGTGCCAGTCATAAGCGGGAGGAGGATACGCAGTATTTT.

J is TRBJ2-5 and V is TRBV7-2, with 9 positions matching TRBD2. The V gene's germline CDR1 is SGHTA and CDR2 FQGNSA. V trimming: 2 bases; J trimming: 2 bases; junction bases outside the gene matches: 9. The CDR3 runs to 17 residues. The CDR3, as DNA: TGTGCCAGCAGCTTACGGCAGGGTAGCGGGGGACAAGAGACCCAGTACTTC. It codes for CASSLRQGSGGQETQYF.

This clone has just a few counts. The chain joins TRBV29-1 to TRBJ1-5; D is unresolved. The germline V and J ends were trimmed by 7 bases and 3 bases, with 13 bases remaining between them. The CDR3 contains 13 residues. Germline-derived CDR1 and CDR2 are SQVTM and ANQGSEA. This CDR3 is CSARPSDNQPQHF. The CDR3 DNA reads as TGCAGCGCGCGGCCTTCCGACAATCAGCCCCAGCATTTT.

This sequence joins TRBV5-8 and TRBJ1-1; no clear D. V lost 3 bases to trimming and J lost 4 bases, with 10 bases between them. The CDR3 is 13 residues long. Germline-derived CDR1 and CDR2 are SGHTS and YDEGEE. CDR3 coding DNA: TGTGCCAGCAGCTCAGGAGCGGGCACTGAAGCTTTCTTT. It encodes CASSSGAGTEAFF. Full variable domain (remainder filled in from reference TRBV5-8 and TRBJ1-1): EAGVTQSPTHLIKTRGQQATLRCSPISGHTSVYWYQQALGLGLQFLLWYDEGEERNRGNFPPRFSGRQFPNYSSELNVNALELEDSALYLCASSSGAGTEAFFGQGTRLTVV.

This chain connects TRBV27 to TRBJ2-7; a weak D match, TRBD2 (6 bases). V was trimmed by 0 bases and J by 3 bases, leaving 18 bases between them. This CDR3 is 17 amino acids long. CDR1 and CDR2 (germline): MNHEY, SMNVEV (reference sequence). CDR3 sequence (DNA): TGTGCCAGCAGTTTATCGTTTCCGGGAGTCATAAACTACGAGCAGTACTTC. It translates to CASSLSFPGVINYEQYF.

Comments on this clone: Compared with germline, one end of the junction differs, possibly owing to a read error. The gene calls are TRBV7-8 and TRBJ2-7, with D tentatively TRBD2 (7 bases). This CDR3 is 14 amino acids long. Germline V CDR1 and CDR2: SGHVS, FQNEAQ. CDR3 in DNA: TGTGCCAGCAGCTTAGATCTGAGGGGGGGAACATTCGACTTC. Translating it yields CASSLDLRGGTFDF.

The J gene is TRBJ2-5, the V gene TRBV5-4; D remains ambiguous. Trimming left V 0 bases short and J 5 bases short, with 8 bases between. The CDR3 has 13 amino acids. Germline CDR1 and CDR2: SGHNT and YYREEE (reference sequence). CDR3 in DNA: TGTGCCAGCAGCTTGGAGGCGAGGGAGACCCAGTACTTC. Its translation: CASSLEARETQYF.

The rearrangement uses TRBV18 and TRBJ1-1; 10 nucleotides agree with TRBD1. Trimming cost V 0 bases and J 0 bases; bases outside gene matches: 1. This CDR3 spans 16 amino acids. Germline V CDR1 and CDR2: KGHSH, LQKENI. DNA of the CDR3: TGTGCCAGCTCACCACCGACAGGGGGCCTGAACACTGAAGCTTTCTTT. Encoded protein: CASSPPTGGLNTEAFF.

This clone has only one observation. This chain uses TRBV6-4 with TRBJ2-6, with D perhaps matching TRBD2 (6 bases). This CDR3 is 15 amino acids long. Between the trimmed V and J ends, which lost 6 bases and 2 bases, there was a span of 11 bases. The V gene's germline CDR1 is MRHNA and CDR2 SNTAGT. CDR3 sequence: CASSASETGANVLTF. DNA of the CDR3: TGTGCCAGCAGCGCTAGCGAGACTGGGGCCAACGTCCTGACTTTC.

This clone was counted a few times. The chain has TRBV7-8 and TRBJ1-4; D possibly corresponds to TRBD1 (6 bases). The CDR3 is 17 amino acids. Between the trimmed V and J ends, which lost 1 base and 3 bases, there was a span of 15 bases. Per the germline V gene, CDR1 is SGHVS and CDR2 is FQNEAQ. Written as DNA, the CDR3 is TGTGCCAGCAGCTTAGGCAGGGGTGGGGGCCCTAATGAAAAACTGTTTTTT. It yields the protein CASSLGRGGGPNEKLFF.

This clone was seen a single time. The chain recombines TRBV12-5 with TRBJ2-2, with a weak D call TRBD2 (6 bases). With 6 bases removed from V and 7 bases from J, the gap between germline ends came to 12 bases. In germline, CDR1 is LGHNT, CDR2 FRNRAP. CDR3 length equals 13 residues. In DNA form, the CDR3 reads TGTGCTAGTGGGCTGATCGGGGGCGGGGAGCTGTTTTTT. Translating it yields CASGLIGGGELFF.

The gene calls are TRBV18 and TRBJ2-2; tentatively, D is TRBD1 (5 bases). Between the trimmed V and J ends, which lost 0 bases and 0 bases, there was a span of 11 bases. This CDR3 has 17 residues. Looked up from germline, CDR1 is KGHSH and CDR2 is LQKENI. The DNA of the CDR3 is TGTGCCAGCTCACCACCGATTGCACAGGCGAACACCGGGGAGCTGTTTTTT. Amino acid sequence: CASSPPIAQANTGELFF.

This chain connects TRBV30 to TRBJ1-5; D remains unclear. The CDR3 length is 13 residues. Germline CDR1 is GTSNPN and CDR2 is SVGIG (reference sequence). Deletions cut 5 bases from V and 0 bases from J, with 8 bases between. The CDR3, as DNA: TGTGCCTGGGCGAGAAATAGCAATCAGCCCCAGCATTTT. Translating gives CAWARNSNQPQHF.

The chain is built from TRBV7-6 and TRBJ2-2; TRBD2 matches at 10 bases. Losses at the gene ends were 0 bases for V and 7 bases for J; bases not matched to a gene: 23. The CDR3 is 22 amino acids. CDR1 and CDR2 from the germline V gene are SGHVS and FNYEAQ. As DNA, the CDR3 is TGTGCCAGCAGCTTAGCTCTAGCCGGGACTAGCGCCAGCGGGAGGAACGTCGGGGAGCTGTTTTTT. It encodes CASSLALAGTSASGRNVGELFF.

This clone occurred once. One junction end disagrees with the germline gene, perhaps due to a read error. This rearrangement joins TRBV6-1 to TRBJ1-3, with TRBD1 as a possible D gene (6 bases). From germline, CDR1 is MNHNS and CDR2 SASEGT. There are 15 residues in the CDR3. In nucleotides, the CDR3 is TGTGCCGGCAGCCCGGAGGGGGGGAGTGCAAACACCATATATTTT. It encodes CAGSPEGGSANTIYF.

J is TRBJ2-3 and V is TRBV6-1; the match to TRBD1 covers 8 bases. V lost 4 bases to trimming and J lost 2 bases; unmatched junction nucleotides: 5. The germline V gene encodes CDR1 MNHNS and CDR2 SASEGT. CDR3 size: 15 residues. Written as DNA, the CDR3 is TGTGCCAGCAGTGGCTGGACAGGGACCACAGATACGCAGTATTTT. This translates into CASSGWTGTTDTQYF.